These 28 T cell receptor beta chains came from one sample sequenced in a study of T-cell memory formation after mild COVID-19. In TCRdb, the 5' RACE reads were re-called with MiXCR into one record per CDR3 protein. In the table there are hundreds of thousands of distinct CDR3 sequences, about a sixth of which are singletons. Sequencing was carried out using PBMCs or a T cell subset sorted from them (not recorded which). These receptors all come from an adult woman who had mild COVID-19 (a few samples of this study predate the infection). Cell type and time point are not known.

This chain joins TRBV12-3 or TRBV12-4 and TRBJ1-2; D is perhaps TRBD1 (5 bases). CDR3 length equals 13 residues. V was cut by 3 bases and J by 8 bases, with 13 bases left in between. The chain's CDR3 is CASSFVRVWGYTF. DNA for the CDR3: TGTGCCAGCAGTTTCGTCAGGGTTTGGGGCTACACCTTC.

This clonotype was observed a handful of times. The chain is built from TRBV3-1 and TRBJ2-7, with 10 nucleotides matching TRBD2. V lost 0 bases to trimming and J lost 3 bases; unmatched junction nucleotides: 5. The germline gives CDR1 LGHDT, CDR2 YNNKEL (reference sequence). CDR3 size: 16 residues. The CDR3 sequence: CASSQEGLAANYEQYF. The CDR3 DNA reads TGTGCCAGCAGCCAAGAAGGACTAGCGGCCAACTACGAGCAGTACTTC.

This clonotype was recorded at least ten times. This rearrangement joins TRBV6-5 to TRBJ2-2; D is undetermined. Germline values: CDR1 MNHEY, CDR2 SVGAGI. V gave up 5 bases and J gave up 3 bases, with 7 bases separating them. The CDR3 totals 13 residues. CDR3: CASSLQYTGELFF. The DNA for the CDR3 is TGTGCCAGCAGTCTCCAGTACACCGGGGAGCTGTTTTTT.

This chain joins TRBV25-1 and TRBJ2-1; D remains ambiguous. This CDR3 comprises 15 residues. Germline CDR1 MGHDK, CDR2 SYGVNS. V lost 2 bases and J lost 9, with 17 bases in between. CDR3 protein: CASSEAVRVLGEQFF. CDR3 sequence (DNA): TGTGCCAGCAGTGAAGCAGTCCGGGTGTTAGGTGAGCAGTTCTTC.

This clonotype was observed many times. This CDR3 reads CASSERKTSRPKETQYF. In DNA form, the CDR3 reads TGTGCCAGCAGTGAAAGAAAGACTAGTAGGCCGAAAGAGACCCAGTACTTC. The rearrangement links TRBV2 to TRBJ2-5; perhaps TRBD2 as D (6 bases). In germline, CDR1 is SNHLY, CDR2 FYNNEI. The CDR3 sequence is 17 residues long. Trimming took off 2 bases at V and 3 bases at J, with 19 bases between the two ends.

This clonotype was seen many times. The CDR3 loop is CASRFVAGDYGYTF. CDR3 coding DNA: TGCGCCAGCAGATTCGTGGCGGGAGACTATGGCTACACCTTC. The chain couples TRBV5-1 to TRBJ1-2, with D unclear. Germline CDR1 SGHRS, CDR2 YFSETQ. The CDR3 has 14 amino acids. V was trimmed by 5 bases and J by 3 bases, leaving 14 bases between them.

The chain carries TRBV5-1 and TRBJ2-3; D unclear. This CDR3 region has 16 residues. The V end was cut by 4 bases, the J end by 0 bases, with 15 bases between. Germline-derived CDR1 and CDR2 are SGHRS and YFSETQ. The CDR3 bases are TGCGCCAGCAGCGTCAGCGTCGGGCCGAGCACAGATACGCAGTATTTT. Translated: CASSVSVGPSTDTQYF. Full variable domain (outside the CDR3, taken from reference TRBV5-1 and TRBJ2-3): KAGVTQTPRYLIKTRGQQVTLSCSPISGHRSVSWYQQTPGQGLQFLFEYFSETQRNKGNFPGRFSGRQFSNSRSEMNVSTLELGDSALYLCASSVSVGPSTDTQYFGPGTRLTVL.

The chain is built from TRBV27 and TRBJ2-1; D gene ambiguous. The V and J ends lost 3 bases and 5 bases respectively, with 14 bases between them. This CDR3 is built from 15 residues. Germline V CDR1 and CDR2: MNHEY, SMNVEV (reference sequence). CDR3: CASSFGPPKDNEQFF. The DNA of the CDR3 is TGTGCCAGCAGTTTCGGGCCTCCGAAGGACAATGAGCAGTTCTTC.

This clonotype has just a few counts. The J gene is TRBJ2-2, the V gene TRBV9, with 10 bases matching TRBD1. CDR3 size: 17 residues. Germline V gene data show CDR1 as SGDLS and CDR2 as YYNGEE. Losses at the gene ends were 1 base for V and 1 base for J; bases not matched to a gene: 4. The CDR3 here is CASSVSRDRGNTGELFF. The DNA for the CDR3 is TGTGCCAGCAGCGTAAGTCGGGACAGGGGGAACACCGGGGAGCTGTTTTTT.

The rearrangement uses TRBV15 and TRBJ2-1; TRBD1 agrees at 11 bases. Germline CDR1 LNHNV, CDR2 YYDKDF (reference sequence). The CDR3 sequence is 14 residues long. Germline trimming cut 7 bases from V and 5 bases from J; bases unmatched to any gene: 4. CDR3 in amino acids: CATNPGQGDNEQFF. The CDR3 region has the DNA TGTGCCACCAACCCGGGACAGGGGGACAATGAGCAGTTCTTC.

The chain couples TRBV5-1 to TRBJ1-1; no definite D call. Germline CDR1 and CDR2: SGHRS and YFSETQ. Trimming cost V 5 bases and J 4 bases, with 15 bases left between them. CDR3 size: 14 residues. CDR3: CASSLVSGSTEAFF. The CDR3 DNA is TGCGCCAGCAGTCTCGTCTCCGGGAGCACTGAAGCTTTCTTT.

The genes are TRBV6-5 and TRBJ2-5, with D possibly matching TRBD2 (7 bases). Germline CDR1 reads MNHEY; CDR2 reads SVGAGI. This CDR3 has 14 residues. Deletions cut 5 bases from V and 4 bases from J, with 14 bases between. CDR3 in DNA: TGTGCCAGCAGTCCTCTGGCGGGGGCAGAGACCCAGTACTTC. Amino acid sequence: CASSPLAGAETQYF.

This clonotype is a singleton in its sample. V is TRBV4-2 and J is TRBJ1-1; TRBD1 is a possible D gene (6 bases). CDR1 is LGHNA and CDR2 is YNFKEQ in the germline V gene. The CDR3 has 17 amino acids. V lost 2 bases and J 1 base, leaving 17 bases between the germline ends. As DNA, the CDR3 is TGTGCCAGCAGCCAAATTATCAGGGGTAGGGAGAACACTGAAGCTTTCTTT. Its protein product is CASSQIIRGRENTEAFF.

The CDR3 here is CASRYRTSGRASEQYF. The CDR3 DNA follows: TGTGCCAGCAGATACCGGACTAGCGGGAGGGCGTCCGAGCAGTACTTC. The rearrangement links TRBV12-3 or TRBV12-4 to TRBJ2-7; 15 nucleotides match TRBD2. This CDR3 is 16 amino acids long. V shed 6 bases, J shed 6 bases, and the junction held 9 bases outside the gene matches.

A few counts support this clonotype. The J gene is TRBJ2-4, the V gene TRBV5-5, with TRBD2 as a possible D gene (6 bases). The ends were cut back, 0 bases at V and 4 bases at J, with 8 bases in the middle. The CDR3 length is 14 residues. Germline V gene data show CDR1 as SGHKS and CDR2 as YYEKEE (reference sequence). The CDR3 loop reads CASSLGGGKNIQYF. DNA of the CDR3: TGTGCCAGCAGCTTGGGTGGGGGGAAAAACATTCAGTACTTC.

This clonotype was counted only a few times. The V call is TRBV7-2, the J call TRBJ2-1; D is ambiguous. The V end lost 7 bases, the J end lost 3 bases, and 10 bases lay between the germline ends. The CDR3 is 13 residues long. Looked up from germline, CDR1 is SGHTA and CDR2 is FQGNSA. CDR3 coding DNA: TGTGCCAGCACCCAACTCGGCTACAATGAGCAGTTCTTC. This translates into CASTQLGYNEQFF.

The chain has TRBV6-6 and TRBJ1-2; no clear D gene. Germline CDR1 and CDR2: MNHNY and SVGAGI (reference sequence). This CDR3 is built from 14 residues. The V and J ends lost 7 bases and 5 bases respectively, with 17 bases between them. CDR3 bases: TGTGCCAGCAACAAATATCTCGGGGAGTATGGCTACACCTTC. It translates to CASNKYLGEYGYTF.

This clonotype has more than one count but fewer than ten. The chain employs TRBV27 and TRBJ2-2; D tentatively fits TRBD1 or TRBD2 (7 bases each). Trimming took off 11 bases at V and 6 bases at J, with 16 bases between the two ends. Per germline, CDR1 MNHEY and CDR2 SMNVEV (reference sequence). The CDR3 is 13 amino acids. The CDR3 nucleotides read TGTGCCTCCGGGGGGCAGGGGGCCGGGGAGCTGTTTTTT. This codes for CASGGQGAGELFF.

CDR3 amino acids: CSASGLTANTGELFF. The CDR3 coding sequence is TGCAGCGCTTCGGGACTCACTGCGAACACCGGGGAGCTGTTTTTT. V and J are TRBV29-1 and TRBJ2-2; possibly TRBD2 for D (6 bases). Germline lookup yields CDR1 SQVTM and CDR2 ANQGSEA. This CDR3 is 15 amino acids long. V shed 7 bases and J shed 0 bases, with 15 bases lying between them.

The chain employs TRBV7-3 and TRBJ2-7; tentatively, D is TRBD2 (7 bases). From germline, CDR1 is SGHTA and CDR2 FQGTGA. V was shortened by 2 bases and J by 4 bases, with 15 bases between the two germline ends. The CDR3 is made up of 15 amino acids. CDR3 in amino acids: CASSLQGTTGYEQYF. In DNA, the CDR3 is TGTGCCAGCAGCTTACAGGGGACTACGGGATACGAGCAGTACTTC.

A few counts support this clonotype. This chain joins TRBV7-9 and TRBJ2-3, with D perhaps matching TRBD2 (7 bases). The ends were cut back, 5 bases at V and 2 bases at J, with 23 bases in the middle. The CDR3 spans 18 residues. Per the germline V gene, CDR1 is SEHNR and CDR2 is FQNEAQ (reference sequence). For the CDR3, the DNA is TGTGCCAGCAGCACAAGCCAGCGGGACACCCTTGACACAGATACGCAGTATTTT. Protein product: CASSTSQRDTLDTDTQYF.

V and J are TRBV7-9 and TRBJ1-1; the D gene is possibly TRBD1 (6 bases). The V and J ends lost 5 bases and 6 bases respectively, with 13 bases between them. CDR1 and CDR2 (germline): SEHNR, FQNEAQ (reference sequence). The CDR3 is 13 residues long. The DNA of the CDR3 is TGTGCCAGCAGCCCCAGGGGTTTACCTGAAGCTTTCTTT. Residues: CASSPRGLPEAFF.

The chain recombines TRBV7-9 with TRBJ2-4; D possibly matches TRBD1 or TRBD2 (5 bases each). The CDR3 contains 15 residues. Deletions cut 5 bases from V and 2 bases from J, with 13 bases between. The germline CDR1 and CDR2 sequences are SEHNR and FQNEAQ (reference sequence). The CDR3 loop is CASSLEGLSKNIQYF. The CDR3, as DNA: TGTGCCAGCAGCCTTGAGGGGCTTTCCAAAAACATTCAGTACTTC. The whole variable domain, remainder taken from reference TRBV7-9 and TRBJ2-4, is DTGVSQNPRHKITKRGQNVTFRCDPISEHNRLYWYRQTLGQGPEFLTYFQNEAQLEKSRLLSDRFSAERPKGSFSTLEIQRTEQGDSAMYLCASSLEGLSKNIQYFGAGTRLSVL.

This clonotype occurred once. This chain links TRBV18 with TRBJ1-1; D ambiguous. Germline V gene sequence: CDR1 KGHSH, CDR2 LQKENI. The CDR3 has 13 amino acids. The germline V and J ends were trimmed by 6 bases and 4 bases, with 12 bases remaining between them. In DNA form, the CDR3 reads TGTGCCAGCTCCCAGGCCCCGACCACTGAAGCTTTCTTT. Its translation: CASSQAPTTEAFF.

The chain carries TRBV6-6 and TRBJ1-2; D ambiguous. This CDR3 comprises 15 residues. Trimming took off 5 bases at V and 3 bases at J, with 16 bases between the two ends. Germline V gene sequence: CDR1 MNHNY, CDR2 SVGAGI (reference sequence). CDR3: CASSRVEDIYYGYTF. In DNA form, the CDR3 reads TGTGCCAGCAGTAGGGTTGAAGATATTTACTATGGCTACACCTTC.

This rearrangement joins TRBV7-8 to TRBJ2-3, with D perhaps TRBD1 or TRBD2 (5 bases each). Between the trimmed V and J ends, which lost 6 bases and 4 bases, there was a span of 20 bases. The length of the CDR3 is 16 residues. Per germline, CDR1 SGHVS and CDR2 FQNEAQ. The CDR3 coding sequence is TGTGCCAGCAGTACCCCCGGGACGGAGCCTCCAGATACGCAGTATTTT. This sequence encodes CASSTPGTEPPDTQYF. Using reference TRBV7-8 and TRBJ2-3 for the parts outside the CDR3, the full variable domain is GAGVSQSPRYKVAKRGQDVALRCDPISGHVSLFWYQQALGQGPEFLTYFQNEAQLDKSGLPSDRFFAERPEGSVSTLKIQRTQQEDSAVYLCASSTPGTEPPDTQYFGPGTRLTVL.

CDR3 nucleotide sequence: TGTGCCAGCAGTTTGGGACTGTGGAATGAAAAACTGTTTTTT. Translated: CASSLGLWNEKLFF. This chain links TRBV12-3 or TRBV12-4 with TRBJ1-4, with D perhaps TRBD1 (5 bases). CDR3 length equals 14 residues. Trimming removed 3 bases from V and 5 bases from J, with 10 bases in between.

This chain connects TRBV10-3 to TRBJ2-3, with 15 nucleotides matching TRBD2. This CDR3 comprises 17 residues. Germline CDR1 is ENHRY and CDR2 is SYGVKD. V shed 5 bases, J shed 4 bases, and the junction held 7 bases outside the gene matches. In nucleotides, the CDR3 is TGTGCCATCAGTAGGACTAGCGGGGGGGCAACCGCAGATACGCAGTATTTT. Translating it yields CAISRTSGGATADTQYF.